Shown below are 22 T cell receptor beta chains from a single sample sequenced in a study of T cell responses to AZD1222 COVID-19 vaccine. TCRdb's copy holds only in-frame clones and misses some; the assay was immunoSEQ multiplex PCR. The table includes 45,000 to 70,000 clones, 70% to 90% detected once. This material consisted of peripheral blood, taken on day 0 of AZD1222 vaccination. These TCRs come from an adult in good health.

This clone was picked up a small number of times. The chain recombines TRBV19 with TRBJ2-1; TRBD2 matches 11 bases. Germline loops: CDR1 LNHDA, CDR2 SQIVND (reference sequence). CDR3 length: 15 residues. The V and J ends lost 2 bases and 8 bases, in that order; junction bases with no gene match: 5. As DNA, the CDR3 is TGTGCCAGTAGTATAAGTGGACTAGCGGGCGATGAGCAGTTCTTC. Its translation is CASSISGLAGDEQFF.

The V and J genes are TRBV3-1 (or the pseudogene TRBV3-2) and TRBJ1-5, with 7 bases lining up with TRBD1. Trimming cost V 0 bases and J 4 bases; bases outside gene matches: 3. CDR1 and CDR2 from the germline V gene are LGHDT and YNNKEL (reference sequence). The CDR3 loop spans 15 amino acids. CDR3: CASSQEYRGNQPQHF. CDR3 nucleotides: TGTGCCAGCAGCCAAGAGTACAGGGGTAATCAGCCCCAGCATTTT.

This clone was counted once. V gene TRBV19 combines with J gene TRBJ1-1; 9 bases align to TRBD1. This CDR3 is built from 13 residues. J gave up 3 bases and V 8 bases, and 4 bases lay outside the gene matches. CDR1 is LNHDA and CDR2 is SQIVND in the germline V gene (reference sequence). The CDR3 spells CASGNRGHTEAFF. In nucleotides, the CDR3 is TGTGCCAGTGGAAACAGGGGGCACACTGAAGCTTTCTTT.

The chain carries TRBV6-5 and TRBJ1-3, with TRBD1 matching 7 bases. The length of the CDR3 is 14 residues. CDR1 and CDR2 from the germline V gene are MNHEY and SVGAGI. V was clipped by 2 bases and J by 4 bases; unmatched bases: 2. For the CDR3, the DNA is TGTGCCAGCAGTTACGGGACAGAAGGAAACACCATATATTTT. It translates to CASSYGTEGNTIYF.

CDR3 DNA: TGTGCCAGCAGCTGGAGCTCCTATAATTCACCCCTCCACTTT. Its translation: CASSWSSYNSPLHF. The V gene is TRBV7-2, the J gene TRBJ1-6; D is unresolved. CDR1 and CDR2 (germline): SGHTA, FQGNSA. The germline V and J ends were trimmed by 4 bases and 0 bases, with 4 bases remaining between them. CDR3 length: 14 amino acids.

This chain uses TRBV27 with TRBJ2-7; D possibly corresponds to TRBD2 (5 bases). Germline CDR1 and CDR2: MNHEY and SMNVEV (reference sequence). This CDR3 has 11 residues. V lost 8 bases and J lost 9, with 14 bases in between. The CDR3 here is CASGGGLVQYF. The CDR3 region has the DNA TGTGCCAGCGGAGGCGGGTTAGTGCAGTACTTC.

The sample holds one count of this clone. The genes are TRBV27 and TRBJ2-5, with 8 bases identical to TRBD2. With V trimmed by 6 bases and J by 1 base, 16 bases remained unmatched. CDR3 length equals 18 residues. From germline, CDR1 is MNHEY and CDR2 SMNVEV (reference sequence). CDR3 coding DNA: TGTGCCAGCAGACCTCCGATGCGGGCTAGCGGGCCCCAAGAGACCCAGTACTTC. It is translated as CASRPPMRASGPQETQYF.

This chain uses TRBV5-8 with TRBJ1-2; 9 bases are a match to TRBD1. This CDR3 region has 15 residues. The ends lost 4 bases at V and 2 bases at J; junction bases unmatched: 6. The germline CDR1 and CDR2 sequences are SGHTS and YDEGEE. The CDR3 is CASSKRDRVNYGYTF. The CDR3 coding sequence is TGTGCCAGCAGCAAGAGGGACAGGGTAAACTATGGCTACACCTTC.

The chain employs TRBV19 and TRBJ1-6; 8 nucleotides line up with TRBD1. The CDR3 extends over 16 amino acids. The junction had 13 bases not matched to a gene; V was cut back by 5 bases and J by 10 bases. Germline CDR1 LNHDA, CDR2 SQIVND (reference sequence). CDR3 nucleotide sequence: TGTGCCAGTAGTTTCTTCTCGGGACAGGTTGACTCACCCCTCCACTTT. This sequence encodes CASSFFSGQVDSPLHF.

The chain joins TRBV10-3 to TRBJ2-7; 14 nucleotides match TRBD2. The ends lost 4 bases at V and 0 bases at J; junction bases unmatched: 14. This CDR3 spans 20 amino acids. CDR1 is ENHRY and CDR2 is SYGVKD in the germline V gene. The CDR3 protein is CAISGIVGLAGAPSSYEQYF. DNA for the CDR3: TGTGCCATCAGTGGGATTGTGGGACTAGCGGGAGCCCCAAGCTCCTACGAGCAGTACTTC.

The chain is built from TRBV7-2 and TRBJ1-2; D ambiguous. Trimming shortened V by 0 bases and J by 2 bases, and 10 bases separated the two germline ends. There are 15 residues in the CDR3. Germline CDR1 SGHTA, CDR2 FQGNSA. The CDR3 sequence is CASSLAGRLNYGYTF. CDR3 sequence (DNA): TGTGCCAGCAGCTTAGCCGGCAGGCTAAACTATGGCTACACCTTC.

This sequence joins TRBV7-3 and TRBJ2-1; D assignment may be TRBD1 or TRBD2 (6 bases each). Germline loops: CDR1 SGHTA, CDR2 FQGTGA. Trimming left V 0 bases short and J 9 bases short, with 12 bases between. CDR3 size: 14 residues. CDR3 residues: CASSLTAGQGEQFF. The DNA of the CDR3 is TGTGCCAGCAGCTTAACGGCGGGACAAGGTGAGCAGTTCTTC.

The rearrangement joins TRBV15 to TRBJ2-5; D is possibly TRBD1 (6 bases). V was trimmed by 2 bases and J by 10 bases, leaving 8 bases between them. The CDR3 totals 11 residues. Germline-derived CDR1 and CDR2 are LNHNV and YYDKDF (reference sequence). This CDR3 reads CATSRTGSQYF. Here the CDR3 DNA reads TGTGCCACCAGCAGAACAGGGAGCCAGTACTTC.

This sequence joins TRBV3-1 (or the pseudogene TRBV3-2) and TRBJ2-1; 8 bases fit TRBD2. This CDR3 region has 18 residues. Unmatched junction bases numbered 7, after V lost 0 bases and J lost 0 bases. The germline CDR1 and CDR2 sequences are LGHDT and YNNKEL (reference sequence). CDR3 bases: TGTGCCAGCAGCCAAGATGGACTAGCCGTAAGCTCCTACAATGAGCAGTTCTTC. It codes for CASSQDGLAVSSYNEQFF.

This rearrangement joins TRBV29-1 to TRBJ2-1, with 8 bases matching TRBD1. J was trimmed by 6 bases and V by 0 bases; bases with no gene match: 10. Germline V gene data show CDR1 as SQVTM and CDR2 as ANQGSEA. The CDR3 spans 16 residues. CDR3 in DNA: TGCAGCGTTGAAGAGTTAAGGACAGGGATCTCCAATGAGCAGTTCTTC. It encodes CSVEELRTGISNEQFF.

V gene TRBV11-1 combines with J gene TRBJ2-5, with TRBD1 identical over 7 bases. The germline gives CDR1 SGHAT, CDR2 FQDESV (reference sequence). This CDR3 contains 16 residues. The V and J ends lost 4 bases and 5 bases, in that order; junction bases with no gene match: 13. The CDR3 loop is CASSSRLDRARETQYF. Written as DNA, the CDR3 is TGTGCCAGCAGCTCACGACTCGACAGGGCAAGGGAGACCCAGTACTTC. The full variable domain, rest sourced from reference TRBV11-1 and TRBJ2-5, is EAEVAQSPRYKITEKSQAVAFWCDPISGHATLYWYRQILGQGPELLVQFQDESVVDDSQLPKDRFSAERLKGVDSTLKIQPAELGDSAMYLCASSSRLDRARETQYFGPGTRLLVL.

The chain combines TRBV11-2 with TRBJ1-2; 8 bases are shared with TRBD1. V shed 1 base, J shed 7 bases, and the junction held 11 bases outside the gene matches. Germline loops: CDR1 SGHAT, CDR2 FQNNGV. This CDR3 is built from 16 residues. The chain's CDR3 is CASSLASQGALLGYTF. The CDR3 DNA sequence: TGTGCCAGCAGCTTAGCCTCCCAGGGGGCGTTGCTTGGCTACACCTTC.

The chain combines TRBV4-1 with TRBJ2-7; D remains ambiguous. V shed 0 bases and J shed 6 bases, with 9 bases lying between them. The length of the CDR3 is 13 residues. Per the germline V gene, CDR1 is MGHRA and CDR2 is YSYEKL. CDR3 nucleotide sequence: TGCGCCAGCAGCCAAGATCGGCAGACCGAGCAGTACTTC. The encoded protein is CASSQDRQTEQYF.

The count of this clone is one. J is TRBJ2-2 and V is TRBV7-3, with D perhaps matching TRBD2 (5 bases). The germline V and J ends were trimmed by 3 bases and 0 bases, with 11 bases remaining between them. CDR1 SGHTA and CDR2 FQGTGA come from the germline V gene. This CDR3 region has 16 residues. CDR3 loop: CASSFGGQANTGELFF. CDR3 bases: TGTGCCAGCAGCTTCGGCGGGCAAGCGAACACCGGGGAGCTGTTTTTT.

V usage is TRBV7-2 and J usage is TRBJ1-2; no firm D call. The germline V and J ends were trimmed by 4 bases and 6 bases, with 15 bases remaining between them. Per germline, CDR1 SGHTA and CDR2 FQGNSA. The CDR3 spans 14 residues. Here the CDR3 DNA reads TGTGCCAGCAGCTCAGCGGCAGGCCGGGATGGCTACACCTTC. Its protein product is CASSSAAGRDGYTF.

The rearrangement uses TRBV7-8 and TRBJ2-7; perhaps TRBD2 as D (5 bases). The CDR3 has 15 residues. CDR1 and CDR2 from the germline V gene are SGHVS and FQNEAQ. V lost 6 bases, J lost 3 bases, and 18 bases lay in between. The CDR3 region has the DNA TGTGCCAGCAGTGAGGATACCGGGATCAACTACGAGCAGTACTTC. This translates into CASSEDTGINYEQYF.

This CDR3 is CASSESGGNYGYTF. The CDR3 DNA is TGTGCCAGCAGTGAATCCGGGGGGAACTATGGCTACACCTTC. The chain recombines TRBV6-1 with TRBJ1-2; D possibly corresponds to TRBD1 (5 bases). The length of the CDR3 is 14 residues. The germline V gene encodes CDR1 MNHNS and CDR2 SASEGT. V was cut by 2 bases and J by 2 bases, with 9 bases left in between.